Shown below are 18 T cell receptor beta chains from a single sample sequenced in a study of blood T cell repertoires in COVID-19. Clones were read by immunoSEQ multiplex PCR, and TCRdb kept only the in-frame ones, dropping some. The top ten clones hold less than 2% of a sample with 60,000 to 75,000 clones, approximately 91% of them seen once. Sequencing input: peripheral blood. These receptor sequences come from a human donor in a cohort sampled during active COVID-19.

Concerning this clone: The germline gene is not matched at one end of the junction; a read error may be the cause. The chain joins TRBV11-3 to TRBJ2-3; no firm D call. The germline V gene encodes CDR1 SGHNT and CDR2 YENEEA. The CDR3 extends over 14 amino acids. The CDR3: CANSLAPSTDTQYF. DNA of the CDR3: TGTGCCAACAGCTTAGCTCCCAGCACAGATACGCAGTATTTT.

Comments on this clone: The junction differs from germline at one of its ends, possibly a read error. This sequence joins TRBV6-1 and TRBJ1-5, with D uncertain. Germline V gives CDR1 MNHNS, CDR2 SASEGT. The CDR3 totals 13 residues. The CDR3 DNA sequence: TGTGCCAGCAGTAAAGCGAGAAATCAGCCCCAGCATTTT. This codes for CASSKARNQPQHF.

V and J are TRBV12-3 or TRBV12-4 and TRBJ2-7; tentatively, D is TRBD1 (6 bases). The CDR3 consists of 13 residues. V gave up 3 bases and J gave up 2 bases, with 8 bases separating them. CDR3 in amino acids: CASSFQGPYEQYF. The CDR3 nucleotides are TGTGCCAGCAGTTTCCAGGGGCCCTACGAGCAGTACTTC.

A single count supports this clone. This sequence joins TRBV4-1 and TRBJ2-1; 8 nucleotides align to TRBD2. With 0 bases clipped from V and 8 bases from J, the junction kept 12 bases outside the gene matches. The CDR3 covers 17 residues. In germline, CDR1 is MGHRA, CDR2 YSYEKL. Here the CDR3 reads CASSQEGSGALHDEQFF. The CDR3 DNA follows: TGCGCCAGCAGCCAAGAGGGTAGCGGGGCTCTCCACGATGAGCAGTTCTTC.

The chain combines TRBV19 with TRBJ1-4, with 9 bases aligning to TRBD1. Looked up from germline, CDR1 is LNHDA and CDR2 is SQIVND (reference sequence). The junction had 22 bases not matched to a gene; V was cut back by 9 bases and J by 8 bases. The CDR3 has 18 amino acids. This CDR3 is CASASSTLWTGEWEKLFF. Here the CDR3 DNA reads TGTGCCAGCGCATCCTCCACCCTATGGACAGGGGAGTGGGAAAAACTGTTTTTT.

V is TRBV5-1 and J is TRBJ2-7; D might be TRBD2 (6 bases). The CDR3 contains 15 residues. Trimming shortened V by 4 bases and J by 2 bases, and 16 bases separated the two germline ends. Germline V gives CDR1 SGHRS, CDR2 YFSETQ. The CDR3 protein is CASSPSGAGTYEQYF. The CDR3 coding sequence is TGCGCCAGCAGCCCTTCGGGAGCCGGGACCTACGAGCAGTACTTC.

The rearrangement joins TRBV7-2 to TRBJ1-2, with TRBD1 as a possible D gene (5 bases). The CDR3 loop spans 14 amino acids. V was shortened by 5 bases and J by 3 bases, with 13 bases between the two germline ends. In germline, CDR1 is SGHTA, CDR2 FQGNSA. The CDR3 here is CASSPGSGDYGYTF. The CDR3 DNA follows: TGTGCCAGCAGCCCAGGGTCAGGAGACTATGGCTACACCTTC.

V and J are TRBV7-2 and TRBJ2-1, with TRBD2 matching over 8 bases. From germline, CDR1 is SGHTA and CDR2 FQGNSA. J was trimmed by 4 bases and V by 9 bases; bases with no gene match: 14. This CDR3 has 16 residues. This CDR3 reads CASRGMVSGAYNEQFF. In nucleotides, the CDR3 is TGTGCCAGTCGAGGGATGGTTAGCGGGGCTTACAATGAGCAGTTCTTC.

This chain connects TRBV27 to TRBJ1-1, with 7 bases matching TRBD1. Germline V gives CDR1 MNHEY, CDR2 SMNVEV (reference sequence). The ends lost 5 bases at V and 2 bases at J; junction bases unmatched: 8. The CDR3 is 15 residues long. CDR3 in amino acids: CASSTQRTGNTEAFF. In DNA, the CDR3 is TGTGCCAGCAGTACACAAAGGACAGGAAACACTGAAGCTTTCTTT.

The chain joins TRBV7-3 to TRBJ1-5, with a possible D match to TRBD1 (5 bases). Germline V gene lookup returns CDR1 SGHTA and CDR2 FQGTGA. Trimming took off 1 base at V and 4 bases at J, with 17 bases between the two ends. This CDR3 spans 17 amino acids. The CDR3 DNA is TGTGCCAGCAGCTTAAAGGTCCCTGGGGCCAGAAATCAGCCCCAGCATTTT. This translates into CASSLKVPGARNQPQHF. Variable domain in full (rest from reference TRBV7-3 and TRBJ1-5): GAGVSQTPSNKVTEKGKYVELRCDPISGHTALYWYRQSLGQGPEFLIYFQGTGAADDSGLPNDRFFAVRPEGSVSTLKIQRTERGDSAVYLCASSLKVPGARNQPQHFGDGTRLSIL.

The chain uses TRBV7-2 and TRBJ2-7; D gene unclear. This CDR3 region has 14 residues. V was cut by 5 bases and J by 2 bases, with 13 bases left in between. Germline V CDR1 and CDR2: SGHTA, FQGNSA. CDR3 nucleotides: TGTGCCAGCAGCACCTACAGCCCTACCTACGAGCAGTACTTC. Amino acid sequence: CASSTYSPTYEQYF.

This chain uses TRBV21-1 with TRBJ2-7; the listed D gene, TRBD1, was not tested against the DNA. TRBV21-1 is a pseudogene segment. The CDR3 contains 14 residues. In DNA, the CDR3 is TGTGCCAGCAGCAAACGGCACAGTGTTTACGAGCAGTACTTC. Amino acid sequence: CASSKRHSVYEQYF.

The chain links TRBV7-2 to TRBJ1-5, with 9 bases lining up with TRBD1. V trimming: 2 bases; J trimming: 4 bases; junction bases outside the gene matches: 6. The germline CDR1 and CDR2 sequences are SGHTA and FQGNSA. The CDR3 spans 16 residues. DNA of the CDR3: TGTGCCAGCAGCTTAAAGGGGACAGGGACTAATCAGCCCCAGCATTTT. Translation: CASSLKGTGTNQPQHF. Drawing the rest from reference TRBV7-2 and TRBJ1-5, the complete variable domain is GAGVSQSPSNKVTEKGKDVELRCDPISGHTALYWYRQSLGQGLEFLIYFQGNSAPDKSGLPSDRFSAERTGGSVSTLTIQRTQQEDSAVYLCASSLKGTGTNQPQHFGDGTRLSIL.

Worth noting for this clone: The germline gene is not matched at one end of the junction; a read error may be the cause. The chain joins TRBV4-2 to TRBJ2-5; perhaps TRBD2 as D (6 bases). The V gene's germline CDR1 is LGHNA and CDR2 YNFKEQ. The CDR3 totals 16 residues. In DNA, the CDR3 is TGTGCCAGCAGCCAAGAGGGGGGAAATACCCAAGGGACCCAGTACTTC. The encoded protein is CASSQEGGNTQGTQYF.

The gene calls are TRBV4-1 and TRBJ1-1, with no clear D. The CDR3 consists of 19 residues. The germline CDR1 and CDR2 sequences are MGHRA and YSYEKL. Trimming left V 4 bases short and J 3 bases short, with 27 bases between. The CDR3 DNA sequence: TGCGCCAGCAGCCCGGGAGGGTCACCCCTACTAGTACTTGACACTGAAGCTTTCTTT. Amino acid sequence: CASSPGGSPLLVLDTEAFF.

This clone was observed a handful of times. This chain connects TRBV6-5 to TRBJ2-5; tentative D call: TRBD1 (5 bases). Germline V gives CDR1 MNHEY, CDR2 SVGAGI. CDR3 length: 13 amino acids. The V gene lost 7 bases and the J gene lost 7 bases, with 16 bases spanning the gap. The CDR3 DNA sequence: TGTGCCAGCACTTCGGACACGTCAAGGACCCAGTACTTC. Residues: CASTSDTSRTQYF.

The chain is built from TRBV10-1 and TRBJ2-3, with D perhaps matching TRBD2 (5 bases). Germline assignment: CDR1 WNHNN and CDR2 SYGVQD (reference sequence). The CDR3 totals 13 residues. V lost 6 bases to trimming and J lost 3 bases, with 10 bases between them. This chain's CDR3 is CASSVDLTDTQYF. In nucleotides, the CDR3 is TGCGCCAGCAGCGTGGACTTAACAGATACGCAGTATTTT.

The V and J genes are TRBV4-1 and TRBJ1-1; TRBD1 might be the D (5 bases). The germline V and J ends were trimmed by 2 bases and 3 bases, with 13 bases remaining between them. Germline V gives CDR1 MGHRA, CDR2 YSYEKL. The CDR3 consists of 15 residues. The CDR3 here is CASSQRGGMDTEAFF. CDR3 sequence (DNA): TGCGCCAGCAGCCAAAGGGGTGGGATGGACACTGAAGCTTTCTTT.